The entry below describes one TCR beta chain. This CDR3 has 14 amino acids. The germline V and J ends were trimmed by 7 bases and 6 bases, with 18 bases remaining between them. Germline assignment: CDR1 SQVTM and CDR2 ANQGSEA. Random hexamers served to reverse transcribe about 0.45 to 1 ug RNA. The authors amplified TCR beta CDR3 across 54 Vbeta and 13 Jbeta using immunoSEQ multiplex PCR. A single record per CDR3 protein comes from TCRdb applying MiXCR to the immunoSEQ multiplex PCR reads. The sample lists 160,000 or so distinct CDR3 sequences, around 95% occurring once. The TEMRA cells underwent FACS enrichment, while the CD8+ and CD4+ T cells underwent negative isolation. The source of the sample is a study of CD8 T cells in Susac syndrome.

The sequenced sample was CD8+ T cells from PBMCs. The gene calls are TRBV29-1 and TRBJ1-4, with D possibly being TRBD1 (6 bases). This clonotype was sampled from a human donor with multiple sclerosis. CDR3 protein: CSGGPGAQDEKLFF. CDR3 nucleotides: TGCAGCGGCGGCCCGGGGGCGCAGGATGAAAAACTGTTTTTT.